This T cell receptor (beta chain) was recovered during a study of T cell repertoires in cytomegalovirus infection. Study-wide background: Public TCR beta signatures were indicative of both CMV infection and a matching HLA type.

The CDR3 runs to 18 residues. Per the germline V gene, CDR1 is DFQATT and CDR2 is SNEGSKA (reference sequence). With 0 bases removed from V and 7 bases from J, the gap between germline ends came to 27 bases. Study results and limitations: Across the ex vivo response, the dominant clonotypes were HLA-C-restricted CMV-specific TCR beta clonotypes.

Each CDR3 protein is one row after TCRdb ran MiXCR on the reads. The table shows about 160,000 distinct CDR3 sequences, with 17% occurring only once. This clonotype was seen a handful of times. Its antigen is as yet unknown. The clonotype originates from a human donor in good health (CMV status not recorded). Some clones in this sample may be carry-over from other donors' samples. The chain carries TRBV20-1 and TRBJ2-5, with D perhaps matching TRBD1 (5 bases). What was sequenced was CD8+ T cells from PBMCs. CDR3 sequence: CSARDYRQQPSKGRTQYF. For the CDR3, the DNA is TGCAGTGCTAGAGATTATAGACAGCAACCCTCTAAAGGTCGGACCCAGTACTTC.